This T cell receptor beta chain is from a study of T cell responses to AZD1222 COVID-19 vaccine. Study as a whole: Pooling of second doses given at about 4 or about 12 weeks was done. Points from the study as a whole: White British donors predominated, females outnumbered males, and clonal diversity was possibly underestimated. Only 5 or 6 people who got AZD1222 tested seropositive at baseline.

Worth noting for this clone: No antigen is known for it.

V shed 4 bases, J shed 5 bases, and the junction held 5 bases outside the gene matches. In germline, CDR1 is SGHNT, CDR2 YYREEE (reference sequence). The CDR3 covers 15 residues. Sequencing was performed with immunoSEQ multiplex PCR; in TCRdb, only in-frame clones are kept and a portion is missing. The data hold 150,000 to 200,000 clones, with 85% to 95% observed a single time. The sequence was collected from an adult in good health. The V call is TRBV5-4, the J call TRBJ2-2; 10 bases agree with TRBD1. The sequences come from peripheral blood, collected on day 0 of AZD1222 vaccination. The CDR3 here is CASSAPGQGTGELFF. The DNA of the CDR3 is TGTGCCAGCAGCGCACCGGGACAGGGGACCGGGGAGCTGTTTTTT.